Listed below are T cell receptor beta chains from one sample, sequenced in a study of T-cell reconstitution after alpha-beta-depleted transplantation in children. TCRdb reanalysed the PCR reads using MiXCR and keeps one entry per CDR3 protein. The repertoire holds 500,000 to 750,000 distinct CDR3 sequences, with roughly 27% as singletons. This specimen was PBMCs, taken before TCRalphabeta/CD19-depleted stem cell transplant. These TCRs come from a boy younger than two with Wiskott-Aldrich syndrome, due to receive a stem cell transplant. Each CDR3 is given with its conserved first and last residue. The D gene is left open where the match is weak. Some rows mark clone size as missing; the rest say once, few, many or name a class of expanded clone.

d_gene	abundance	v_gene	j_gene	CDR3nt	CDR3aa
TRBD1	few	TRBV19	TRBJ1-5	TGTGCCAGTAGTATAAGGGACAGGGCACTCAATCAGCCCCAGCATTTT	CASSIRDRALNQPQHF
.	.	TRBV7-2	TRBJ1-6	TGTGCCAGCAGCTCAGACCCCGCGGCTCCCCTCCACTTT	CASSSDPAAPLHF
TRBD1	few	TRBV5-1	TRBJ1-3	TGCGCCAGCAGCACCGGGACAGGGAGGTACTCTGGAAACACCATATATTTT	CASSTGTGRYSGNTIYF
TRBD2	few	TRBV7-2	TRBJ2-7	TGTGCCAGCAGCTTAATGGCTAGCGGGACCTACGAGCAGTACTTC	CASSLMASGTYEQYF
TRBD1	few	TRBV3-1	TRBJ2-1	TGTGCCAGCAGCCTCGGGACAGGCCGAATTTACAATGAGCAGTTCTTC	CASSLGTGRIYNEQFF
.	.	TRBV5-1	TRBJ1-3	TGCGCCAGCAGCCTTGGACCCACGGAGGGCACCATATATTTT	CASSLGPTEGTIYF
.	.	TRBV5-6	TRBJ2-1	TGTGCCAGCAGCGGTCGGGGTATGGACAATGAGCAGTTCTTC	CASSGRGMDNEQFF
.	few	TRBV24-1	TRBJ2-3	TGTGCCACCAGTGATTTACGCAGGGGCACAGATACGCAGTATTTT	CATSDLRRGTDTQYF
.	.	TRBV10-3	TRBJ1-5	TGTGCCATCAGTGAGAGGGATGATCAGCCCCAGCATTTT	CAISERDDQPQHF
TRBD2	few	TRBV12-3/TRBV12-4	TRBJ2-1	TGTGCCACAACTAAACTAGCGGGAGGAGGGTACAATGAGCAGTTCTTC	CATTKLAGGGYNEQFF
.	few	TRBV19	TRBJ1-5	TGTGCCAGTAGTATAGATAGCGGGACGGGGCAGCCCCAGCATTTT	CASSIDSGTGQPQHF
.	.	TRBV20-1	TRBJ2-5	TGCAGTGCTAGAGTTACCGGGGAGACCCAGTACTTC	CSARVTGETQYF
TRBD1	.	TRBV12-3/TRBV12-4	TRBJ1-5	TGTGCCAGCAGTTTTACAGGGGACGGGCAGCCCCAGCATTTT	CASSFTGDGQPQHF
.	few	TRBV12-3/TRBV12-4	TRBJ1-5	TGTGCCAGCAGTTTAAGGGCTGGAAGGAGAGGTCAGCCCCAGCATTTT	CASSLRAGRRGQPQHF
.	few	TRBV5-1	TRBJ2-5	TGCGCCAGCAGCTCCGGCCAATCGCACAGTGGCCCGTTGGAGACCCAGTACTTC	CASSSGQSHSGPLETQYF
TRBD1	.	TRBV4-1	TRBJ2-7	TGCGCCAGCAGCCATGGACAGGGGGCAGGCGAGCAGTACTTC	CASSHGQGAGEQYF
.	many	TRBV28	TRBJ2-2	TGTGCCAGCAGTTTAATCCCGGGCACCGGGGAGCTGTTTTTT	CASSLIPGTGELFF
TRBD2	.	TRBV3-1	TRBJ2-7	TGTGCCAGCAGCCAACCCGGACTAGCGGGAGGGACCTACGAGCAGTACTTC	CASSQPGLAGGTYEQYF
.	few	TRBV27	TRBJ2-5	TGTGCCAGCAGTCCGTTGCAGGGAGGAGAGACCCAGTACTTC	CASSPLQGGETQYF
.	few	TRBV10-3	TRBJ2-5	TGTGCCATCAGTGAGTTTCGGAGCAGAGAGACCCAGTACTTC	CAISEFRSRETQYF
.	.	TRBV20-1	TRBJ2-3	TGCAGTCGTGAGGGGGACACAGATACGCAGTATTTT	CSREGDTDTQYF
.	.	TRBV20-1	TRBJ2-3	TGCAGTGCTAGAGATCCAACTAGCACAGATACGCAGTATTTT	CSARDPTSTDTQYF
TRBD2	few	TRBV28	TRBJ2-3	TGTGCCAGCAGGGGGACTAGCGGAAAAACAGATACGCAGTATTTT	CASRGTSGKTDTQYF
TRBD2	.	TRBV12-3/TRBV12-4	TRBJ2-1	TGTGCCAGCACTCGGGCTAGCGGGAGGGCCGTGTCCTACAATGAGCAGTTCTTC	CASTRASGRAVSYNEQFF
.	few	TRBV15	TRBJ1-6	TGTGCCACCAGCAGAGAAGGGGACTTTAATTCACCCCTCCACTTT	CATSREGDFNSPLHF
TRBD1	.	TRBV29-1	TRBJ1-2	TGCAGCGTCCGTGCGACAGGGCTCTATGGCTACACCTTC	CSVRATGLYGYTF
TRBD2	few	TRBV5-6	TRBJ2-2	TGTGCCAGCAGCTTGGTGGGGGGGACTAGCGCCGGGGAGCTGTTTTTT	CASSLVGGTSAGELFF
.	.	TRBV6-1	TRBJ1-3	TGTGCCACCGGGGGGGTACGGTCTGGAAACACCATATATTTT	CATGGVRSGNTIYF
.	few	TRBV6-1	TRBJ1-4	TGTGCCAGCACCGACCCTCGGACTAACGGGAATGAAAAACTGTTTTTT	CASTDPRTNGNEKLFF
TRBD1	.	TRBV5-1	TRBJ2-7	TGCGCCAGCAGCTTGGGAGGGGGCCTAGCTTTCTACGAGCAGTACTTC	CASSLGGGLAFYEQYF
TRBD1	few	TRBV5-1	TRBJ1-5	TGCGCCAGCAGCTTCCGGGGACAGGGACTTAGCAATCAGCCCCAGCATTTT	CASSFRGQGLSNQPQHF